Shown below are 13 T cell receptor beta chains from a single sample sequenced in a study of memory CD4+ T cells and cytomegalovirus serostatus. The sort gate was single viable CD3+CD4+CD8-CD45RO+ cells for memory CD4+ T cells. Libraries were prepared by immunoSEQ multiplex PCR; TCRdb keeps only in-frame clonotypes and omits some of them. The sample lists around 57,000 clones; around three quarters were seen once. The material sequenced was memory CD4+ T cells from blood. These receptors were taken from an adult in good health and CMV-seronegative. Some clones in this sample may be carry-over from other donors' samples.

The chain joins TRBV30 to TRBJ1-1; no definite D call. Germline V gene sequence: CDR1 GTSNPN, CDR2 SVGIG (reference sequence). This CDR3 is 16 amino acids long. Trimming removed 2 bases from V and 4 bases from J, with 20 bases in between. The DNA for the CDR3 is TGTGCCTGGAGTCTAGGGAGGCGGGGTGTTACCACTGAAGCTTTCTTT. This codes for CAWSLGRRGVTTEAFF.

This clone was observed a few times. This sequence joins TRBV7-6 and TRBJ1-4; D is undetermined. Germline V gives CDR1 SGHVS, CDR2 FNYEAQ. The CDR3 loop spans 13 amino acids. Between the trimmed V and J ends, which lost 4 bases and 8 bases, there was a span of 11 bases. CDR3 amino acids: CASSSSRREKLFF. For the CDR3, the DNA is TGTGCCAGCAGCTCCTCTCGGAGGGAAAAACTGTTTTTT.

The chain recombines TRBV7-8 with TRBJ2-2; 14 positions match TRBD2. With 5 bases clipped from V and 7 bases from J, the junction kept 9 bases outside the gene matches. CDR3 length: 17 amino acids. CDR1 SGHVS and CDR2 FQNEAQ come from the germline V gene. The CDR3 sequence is CASSLTSGRVGDGELFF. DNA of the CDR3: TGTGCCAGCAGCCTGACTAGCGGGAGGGTGGGGGACGGGGAGCTGTTTTTT.

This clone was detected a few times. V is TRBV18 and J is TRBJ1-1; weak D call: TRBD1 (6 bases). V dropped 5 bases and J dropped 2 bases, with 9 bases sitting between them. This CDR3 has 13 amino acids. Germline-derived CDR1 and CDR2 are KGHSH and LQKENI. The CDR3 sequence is CASSGQSNTEAFF. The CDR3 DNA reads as TGTGCCAGCTCAGGACAGTCCAACACTGAAGCTTTCTTT.

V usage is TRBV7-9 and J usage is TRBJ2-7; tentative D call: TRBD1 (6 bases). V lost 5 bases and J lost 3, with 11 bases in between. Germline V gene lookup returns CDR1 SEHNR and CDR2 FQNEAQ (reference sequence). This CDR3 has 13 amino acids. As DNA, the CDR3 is TGTGCCAGCAGCCGACAGGCTCACTACGAGCAGTACTTC. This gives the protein CASSRQAHYEQYF.

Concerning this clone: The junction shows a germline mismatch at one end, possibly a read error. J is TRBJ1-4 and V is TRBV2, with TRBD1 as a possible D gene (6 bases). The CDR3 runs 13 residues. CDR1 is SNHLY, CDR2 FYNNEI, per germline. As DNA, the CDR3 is TGTGCCAGCGAGAAGGGGGGTAATGAAGAACTGTTTTTT. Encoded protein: CASEKGGNEELFF.

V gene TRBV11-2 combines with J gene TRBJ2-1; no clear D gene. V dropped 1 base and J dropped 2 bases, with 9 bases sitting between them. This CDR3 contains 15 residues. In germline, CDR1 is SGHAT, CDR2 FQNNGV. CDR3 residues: CASSLGQYTYNEQFF. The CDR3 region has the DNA TGTGCCAGCAGCTTAGGGCAGTACACCTACAATGAGCAGTTCTTC.

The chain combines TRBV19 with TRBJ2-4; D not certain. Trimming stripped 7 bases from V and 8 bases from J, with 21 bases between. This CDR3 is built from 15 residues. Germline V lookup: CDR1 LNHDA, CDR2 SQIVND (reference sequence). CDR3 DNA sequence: TGTGCCAGTAATCTGGACGCCCGATCCTTGGACATTCAGTACTTC. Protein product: CASNLDARSLDIQYF. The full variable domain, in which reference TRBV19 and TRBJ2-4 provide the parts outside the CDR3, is DGGITQSPKYLFRKEGQNVTLSCEQNLNHDAMYWYRQDPGQGLRLIYYSQIVNDFQKGDIAEGYSVSREKKESFPLTVTSAQKNPTAFYLCASNLDARSLDIQYFGAGTRLSVL.

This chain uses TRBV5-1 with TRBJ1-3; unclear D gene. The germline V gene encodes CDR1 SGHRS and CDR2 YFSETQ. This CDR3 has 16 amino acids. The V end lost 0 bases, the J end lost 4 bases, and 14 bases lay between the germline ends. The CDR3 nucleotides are TGCGCCAGCAGCTTGGCGCCAGCCCCTAGAGGAAACACCATATATTTT. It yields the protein CASSLAPAPRGNTIYF.

The CDR3 DNA reads as TGTGCCACCTCCCGGGACAGGGCCGGAAACACCATATATTTT. Residues: CATSRDRAGNTIYF. The chain couples TRBV9 to TRBJ1-3; 9 positions match TRBD1. The germline gives CDR1 SGDLS, CDR2 YYNGEE. The V gene end was trimmed by 9 bases and the J gene end by 4 bases; junction bases not matched to a gene: 8. This CDR3 spans 14 amino acids.

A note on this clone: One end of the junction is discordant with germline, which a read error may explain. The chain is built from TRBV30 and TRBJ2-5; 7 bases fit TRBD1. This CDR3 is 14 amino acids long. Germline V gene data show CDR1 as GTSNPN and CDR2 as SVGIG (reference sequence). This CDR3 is CAWRQQGRQGTQYF. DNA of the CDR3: TGTGCCTGGAGGCAACAGGGGCGCCAAGGGACCCAGTACTTC. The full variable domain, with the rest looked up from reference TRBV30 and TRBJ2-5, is SQTIHQWPATLVQPVGSPLSLECTVEGTSNPNLYWYRQAAGRGLQLLFYSVGIGQISSEVPQNLSASRPQDRQFILSSKKLLLSDSGFYLCAWRQQGRQGTQYFGPGTRLLVL.

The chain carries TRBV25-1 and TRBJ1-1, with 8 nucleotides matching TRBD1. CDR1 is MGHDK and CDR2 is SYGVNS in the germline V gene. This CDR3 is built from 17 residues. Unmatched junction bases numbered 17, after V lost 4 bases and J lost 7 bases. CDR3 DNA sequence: TGTGCCAGCAGTGGGATCGGGACAGGTAGCTTTTCGGGTGAAGCTTTCTTT. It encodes CASSGIGTGSFSGEAFF.

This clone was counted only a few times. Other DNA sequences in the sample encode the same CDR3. Here the CDR3 DNA reads TGTGCCAGCAGTGAGGGAGACAGGTACTATGGCTACACCTTC. This encodes CASSEGDRYYGYTF. The rearrangement links TRBV6-1 to TRBJ1-2, with a weak D call TRBD1 (6 bases). V dropped 3 bases and J dropped 3 bases, with 11 bases sitting between them. The germline V gene has CDR1 MNHNS and CDR2 SASEGT. This CDR3 contains 14 residues.